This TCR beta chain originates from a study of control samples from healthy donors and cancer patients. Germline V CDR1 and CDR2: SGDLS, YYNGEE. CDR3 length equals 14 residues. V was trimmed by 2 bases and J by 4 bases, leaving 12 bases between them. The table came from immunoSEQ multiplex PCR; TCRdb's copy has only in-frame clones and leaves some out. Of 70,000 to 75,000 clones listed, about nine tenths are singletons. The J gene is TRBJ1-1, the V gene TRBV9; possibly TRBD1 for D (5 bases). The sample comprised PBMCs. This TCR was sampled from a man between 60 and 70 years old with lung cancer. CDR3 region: CASSVQGVGTEAFF. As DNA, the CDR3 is TGTGCCAGCAGCGTCCAAGGGGTGGGCACTGAAGCTTTCTTT. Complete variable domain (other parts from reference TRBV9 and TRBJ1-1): DSGVTQTPKHLITATGQRVTLRCSPRSGDLSVYWYQQSLDQGLQFLIQYYNGEERAKGNILERFSAQQFPDLHSELNLSSLELGDSALYFCASSVQGVGTEAFFGQGTRLTVV.